The entry below gives a single T cell receptor beta chain sequence along with its context. The data stem from a study of radiation and T cells in renal cell carcinoma. Data came from immunoSEQ multiplex PCR; TCRdb stores just in-frame clones and leaves some out. Seen here are tens of thousands of clones, about 82% observed once, and the top ten hold 9.4%. Time point meaning: blood 4 weeks post-SBRT, at nephrectomy. The treatment denotes: 15 Gy SBRT to primary tumor, nephrectomy 4 weeks later. Nephrectomy followed 15 Gy stereotactic body radiation by 4 weeks. Germline V CDR1 and CDR2: MNHNY, SVGAGI (reference sequence). The CDR3 runs 15 residues. The V end lost 6 bases, the J end lost 3 bases, and 12 bases lay between the germline ends.

The sample in question was blood, obtained from a patient whose treatment included radiotherapy and nephrectomy. The chain uses TRBV6-6 and TRBJ1-6; D gene unclear. The TCR originated in a man aged 50 to 60 with renal cell carcinoma. The CDR3 DNA sequence: TGTGCCAGCAGACAGCAGGAGAACTATAATTCACCCCTCCACTTT. It codes for CASRQQENYNSPLHF.